This TCR beta chain was recorded in a study of blood T cells in healthy people across ages. A second about 7 to 11 cycle PCR used barcoded and J-beta primers. Each CDR3 protein is one row after TCRdb ran MiXCR on the 5' RACE reads. This table has 600,000 to 1,000,000 distinct CDR3 sequences, approximately 25% appearing once. Trimming took 4 bases from V and 7 from J; bases not matched to a gene: 8. The germline V gene has CDR1 SGHTA and CDR2 FQGNSA. CDR3 length: 14 amino acids. Another study also made use of these data, one on T cells of mothers and their children.

The rearrangement joins TRBV7-2 to TRBJ2-7; 9 bases map to TRBD2. Sequencing was carried out using blood. The TCR originated in a boy aged 5-17 years in good health. Here the CDR3 reads CASSYLAGMGEQYF. The CDR3 coding sequence is TGTGCCAGCAGCTACCTAGCGGGAATGGGGGAGCAGTACTTC.